This is a list of T cell receptor beta chains from one sample in a study of blood T cell repertoires in COVID-19. Data came from immunoSEQ multiplex PCR; TCRdb stores just in-frame clones and leaves some out. The sample shows under 30,000 clones, 70% to 90% of them seen only once. Sequencing was performed on peripheral blood. All receptors come from a human donor in a cohort sampled during active COVID-19. The donor label of this sample is uncertain. CDR3s include the opening cysteine and the closing phenylalanine or tryptophan. Fields, in order: CDR3 protein, J gene, V gene, D gene. D genes are given only for firm matches.

CDR3aa: CATSDSWETSLYGTQYF
j_gene: TRBJ2-3
v_gene: TRBV24-1
d_gene: .

CDR3aa: CASSQPTVYTEAFF
j_gene: TRBJ1-1
v_gene: TRBV14
d_gene: .

CDR3aa: CASSLRQGVGTGELFF
j_gene: TRBJ2-2
v_gene: TRBV11-3
d_gene: TRBD1

CDR3aa: CASSTTPTGTSGSRTDTQYF
j_gene: TRBJ2-3
v_gene: TRBV5-1
d_gene: TRBD2

CDR3aa: CAWSHPSGSETQYF
j_gene: TRBJ2-5
v_gene: TRBV30
d_gene: TRBD2

CDR3aa: CASSRLGAGTNEQFF
j_gene: TRBJ2-1
v_gene: TRBV3-1/TRBV3-2
d_gene: .

CDR3aa: CASSSLSSYNEQFF
j_gene: TRBJ2-1
v_gene: TRBV7-3
d_gene: .

CDR3aa: CASSPPRGLQETQYF
j_gene: TRBJ2-5
v_gene: TRBV18
d_gene: TRBD1

CDR3aa: CASSYSPGQGYEQYF
j_gene: TRBJ2-7
v_gene: TRBV5-1
d_gene: TRBD1

CDR3aa: CASSLRKREGLNEQFF
j_gene: TRBJ2-1
v_gene: TRBV19
d_gene: TRBD2

CDR3aa: CASSRNRGNYGYTF
j_gene: TRBJ1-2
v_gene: TRBV6-5
d_gene: TRBD1